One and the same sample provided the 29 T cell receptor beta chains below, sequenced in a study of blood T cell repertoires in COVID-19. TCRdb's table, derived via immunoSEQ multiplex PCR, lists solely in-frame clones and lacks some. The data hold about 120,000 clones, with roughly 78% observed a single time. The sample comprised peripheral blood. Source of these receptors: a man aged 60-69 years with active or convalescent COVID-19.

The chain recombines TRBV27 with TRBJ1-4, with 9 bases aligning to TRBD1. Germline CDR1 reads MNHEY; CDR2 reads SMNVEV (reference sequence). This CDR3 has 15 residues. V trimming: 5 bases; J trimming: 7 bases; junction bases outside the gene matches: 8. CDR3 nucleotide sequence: TGTGCCAGCAGTAGGGGGACAGGGTTTTTTGAAAAACTGTTTTTT. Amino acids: CASSRGTGFFEKLFF.

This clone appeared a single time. The CDR3 coding sequence is TGCAGCGTTGAAAGGAGGGCTCCCTACGAGCAGTACTTC. As protein: CSVERRAPYEQYF. The rearrangement links TRBV29-1 to TRBJ2-7, with D tentatively TRBD2 (6 bases). The CDR3 runs 13 residues. Trimming cost V 2 bases and J 2 bases, with 10 bases left between them. The germline V gene has CDR1 SQVTM and CDR2 ANQGSEA.

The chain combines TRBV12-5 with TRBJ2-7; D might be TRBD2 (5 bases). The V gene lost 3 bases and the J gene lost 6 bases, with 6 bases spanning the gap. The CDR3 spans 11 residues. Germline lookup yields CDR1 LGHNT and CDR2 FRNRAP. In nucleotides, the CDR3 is TGTGCTAGTGGTTTAGGAGGCGAGCAGTACTTC. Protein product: CASGLGGEQYF.

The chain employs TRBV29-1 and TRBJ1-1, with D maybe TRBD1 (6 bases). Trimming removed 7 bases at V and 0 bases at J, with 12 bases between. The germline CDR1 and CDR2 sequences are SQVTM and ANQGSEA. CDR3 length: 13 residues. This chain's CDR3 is CSAMTGLNTEAFF. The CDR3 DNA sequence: TGCAGCGCCATGACAGGTTTGAACACTGAAGCTTTCTTT.

The CDR3 region has the DNA TGTGCCAGCTCCCCGGGAGGGAACGAGCAGTACTTC. Protein sequence: CASSPGGNEQYF. The chain recombines TRBV3-1 (or the pseudogene TRBV3-2) with TRBJ2-7, with 8 bases identical to TRBD2. The CDR3 runs to 12 residues. From germline, CDR1 is LGHDT and CDR2 YNNKEL (reference sequence). With 8 bases clipped from V and 5 bases from J, the junction kept 5 bases outside the gene matches.

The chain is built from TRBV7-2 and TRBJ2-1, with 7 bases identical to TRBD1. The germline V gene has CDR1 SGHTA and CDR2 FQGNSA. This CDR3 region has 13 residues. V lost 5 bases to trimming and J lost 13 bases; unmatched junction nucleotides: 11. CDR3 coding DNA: TGTGCCAGCAGCCTACGGGACAGCCGGAGTCAGTTCTTC. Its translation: CASSLRDSRSQFF. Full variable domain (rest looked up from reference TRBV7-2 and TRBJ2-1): GAGVSQSPSNKVTEKGKDVELRCDPISGHTALYWYRQSLGQGLEFLIYFQGNSAPDKSGLPSDRFSAERTGGSVSTLTIQRTQQEDSAVYLCASSLRDSRSQFFGPGTRLTVL.

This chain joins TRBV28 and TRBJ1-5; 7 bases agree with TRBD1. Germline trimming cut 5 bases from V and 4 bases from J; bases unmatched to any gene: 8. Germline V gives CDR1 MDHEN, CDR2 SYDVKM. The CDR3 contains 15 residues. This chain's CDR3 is CASSLLTGLNQPQHF. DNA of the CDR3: TGTGCCAGCAGTCTCCTGACAGGGTTAAATCAGCCCCAGCATTTT.

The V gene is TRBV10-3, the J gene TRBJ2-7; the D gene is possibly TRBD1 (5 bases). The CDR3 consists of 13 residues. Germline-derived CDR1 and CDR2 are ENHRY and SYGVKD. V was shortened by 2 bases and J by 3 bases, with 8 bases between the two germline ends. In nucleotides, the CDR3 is TGTGCCATCAGTGAGACAGGTTTCTACGAGCAGTACTTC. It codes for CAISETGFYEQYF.

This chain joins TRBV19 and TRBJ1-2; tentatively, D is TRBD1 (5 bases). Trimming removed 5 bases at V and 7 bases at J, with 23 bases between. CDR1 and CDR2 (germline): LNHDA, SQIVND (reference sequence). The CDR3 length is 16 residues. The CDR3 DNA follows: TGTGCCAGTAGTCCCCCCCTGGGGCGGCTCGCCCGTGGCTACACCTTC. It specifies CASSPPLGRLARGYTF.

CDR3 protein: CASSQEGTFGDTQYF. The CDR3 DNA follows: TGCGCCAGCAGCCAGGAAGGGACTTTTGGGGATACGCAGTATTTT. The rearrangement uses TRBV4-1 and TRBJ2-3; possible D gene TRBD2, 6 bases. V lost 3 bases and J lost 6, with 16 bases in between. Germline lookup yields CDR1 MGHRA and CDR2 YSYEKL. The CDR3 loop spans 15 amino acids.

The DNA of the CDR3 is TGTGCCAGCAGTCGGTACACCATATATTTT. Residues: CASSRYTIYF. This chain joins TRBV2 and TRBJ1-3; D is unclear. Trimming left V 5 bases short and J 8 bases short, with 4 bases between. The germline CDR1 and CDR2 sequences are SNHLY and FYNNEI. CDR3 length: 10 residues. Looking up the rest from reference TRBV2 and TRBJ1-3 gives the full variable domain: EPEVTQTPSHQVTQMGQEVILRCVPISNHLYFYWYRQILGQKVEFLVSFYNNEISEKSEIFDDQFSVERPDGSNFTLKIRSTKLEDSAMYFCASSRYTIYFGEGSWLTVV.

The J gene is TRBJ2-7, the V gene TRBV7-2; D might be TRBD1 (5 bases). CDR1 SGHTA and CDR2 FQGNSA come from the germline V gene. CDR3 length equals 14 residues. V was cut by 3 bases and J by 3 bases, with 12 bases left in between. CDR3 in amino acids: CASSFRQSYYEQYF. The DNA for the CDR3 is TGTGCCAGCAGCTTTAGACAGTCCTACTACGAGCAGTACTTC.

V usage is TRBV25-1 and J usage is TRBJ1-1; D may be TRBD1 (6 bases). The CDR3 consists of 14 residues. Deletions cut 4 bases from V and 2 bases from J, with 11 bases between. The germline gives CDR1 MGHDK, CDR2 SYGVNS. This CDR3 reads CASSASRGNTEAFF. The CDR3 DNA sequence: TGTGCCAGCAGTGCCAGCAGGGGTAACACTGAAGCTTTCTTT.

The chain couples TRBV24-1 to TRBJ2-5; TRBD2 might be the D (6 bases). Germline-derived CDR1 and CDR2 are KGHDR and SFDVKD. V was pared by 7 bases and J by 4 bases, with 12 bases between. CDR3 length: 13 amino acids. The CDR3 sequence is CATRGEVVETQYF. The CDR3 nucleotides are TGTGCCACCAGGGGGGAGGTGGTAGAGACCCAGTACTTC.

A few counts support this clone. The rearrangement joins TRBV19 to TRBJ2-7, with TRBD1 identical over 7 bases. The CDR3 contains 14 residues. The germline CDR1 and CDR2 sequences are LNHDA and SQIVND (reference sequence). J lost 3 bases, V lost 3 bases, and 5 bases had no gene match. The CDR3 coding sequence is TGTGCCAGTAGTATGGGGGACAGACTCTACGAGCAGTACTTC. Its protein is CASSMGDRLYEQYF. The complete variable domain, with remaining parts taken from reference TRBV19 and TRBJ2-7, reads DGGITQSPKYLFRKEGQNVTLSCEQNLNHDAMYWYRQDPGQGLRLIYYSQIVNDFQKGDIAEGYSVSREKKESFPLTVTSAQKNPTAFYLCASSMGDRLYEQYFGPGTRLTVT.

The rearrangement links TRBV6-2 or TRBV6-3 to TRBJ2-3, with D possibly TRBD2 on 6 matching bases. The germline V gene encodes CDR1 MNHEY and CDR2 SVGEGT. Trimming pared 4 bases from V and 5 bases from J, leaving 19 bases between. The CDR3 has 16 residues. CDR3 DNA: TGTGCCAGCAGTTGGGCGAGTCGGGAGAGGATAGATACGCAGTATTTT. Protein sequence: CASSWASRERIDTQYF.

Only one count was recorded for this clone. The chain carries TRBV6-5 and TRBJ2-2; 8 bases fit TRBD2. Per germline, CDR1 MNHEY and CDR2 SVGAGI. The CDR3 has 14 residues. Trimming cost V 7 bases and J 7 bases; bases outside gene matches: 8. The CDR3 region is CASTRAGEGGELFF. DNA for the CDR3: TGTGCCAGCACCCGAGCGGGAGAGGGCGGGGAGCTGTTTTTT.

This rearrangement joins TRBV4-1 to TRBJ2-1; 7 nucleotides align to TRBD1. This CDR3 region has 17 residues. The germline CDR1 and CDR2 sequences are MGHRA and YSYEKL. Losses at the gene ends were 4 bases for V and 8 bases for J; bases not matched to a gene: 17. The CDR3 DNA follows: TGCGCCAGCAGCCTCCTTCCCACTCCGACAGGGCGGTATGAGCAGTTCTTC. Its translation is CASSLLPTPTGRYEQFF.

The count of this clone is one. As DNA, the CDR3 is TGCGCCAGCAGCCAACGCACTAGCGGAACCTACGAGCAGTACTTC. Translated, it gives CASSQRTSGTYEQYF. V is TRBV4-3 and J is TRBJ2-7; 8 bases fit TRBD2. CDR3 size: 15 residues. CDR1 is LGHNA, CDR2 YSLEER, per germline. V lost 2 bases and J lost 2; bases outside the gene matches: 5.

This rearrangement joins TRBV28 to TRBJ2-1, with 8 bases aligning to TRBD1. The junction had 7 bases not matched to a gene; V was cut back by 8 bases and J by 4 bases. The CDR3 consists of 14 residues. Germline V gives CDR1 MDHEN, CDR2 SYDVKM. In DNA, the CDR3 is TGTGCCAGCGGCGGGACAGGAGATTACAATGAGCAGTTCTTC. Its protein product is CASGGTGDYNEQFF.

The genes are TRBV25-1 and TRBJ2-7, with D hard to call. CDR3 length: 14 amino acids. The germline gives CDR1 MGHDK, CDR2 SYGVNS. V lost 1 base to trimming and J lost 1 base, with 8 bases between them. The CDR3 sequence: CASSESEESYEQYF. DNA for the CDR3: TGTGCCAGCAGTGAATCCGAGGAATCCTACGAGCAGTACTTC.

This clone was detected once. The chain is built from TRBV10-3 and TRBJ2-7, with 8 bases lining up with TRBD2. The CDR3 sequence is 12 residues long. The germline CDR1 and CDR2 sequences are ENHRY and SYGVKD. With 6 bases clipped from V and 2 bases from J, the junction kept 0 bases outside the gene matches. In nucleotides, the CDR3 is TGTGCCATCAGCGGGGGGGCCTACGAGCAGTACTTC. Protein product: CAISGGAYEQYF.

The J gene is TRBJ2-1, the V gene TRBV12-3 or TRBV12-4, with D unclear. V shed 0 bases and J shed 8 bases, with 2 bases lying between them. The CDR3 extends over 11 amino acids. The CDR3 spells CASSLADEQFF. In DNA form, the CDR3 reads TGTGCCAGCAGTTTAGCCGATGAGCAGTTCTTC.

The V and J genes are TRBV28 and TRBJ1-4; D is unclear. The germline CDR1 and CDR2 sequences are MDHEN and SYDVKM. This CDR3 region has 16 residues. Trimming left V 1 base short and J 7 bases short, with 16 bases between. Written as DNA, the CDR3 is TGTGCCAGCAGTTTATTGGTTTCGGGGAACCCTGAAAAACTGTTTTTT. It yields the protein CASSLLVSGNPEKLFF.

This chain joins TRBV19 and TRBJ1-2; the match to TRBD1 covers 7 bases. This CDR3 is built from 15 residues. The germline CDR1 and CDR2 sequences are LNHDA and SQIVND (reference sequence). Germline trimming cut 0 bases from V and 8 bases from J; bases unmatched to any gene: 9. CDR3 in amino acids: CASSIEGTELIGYTF. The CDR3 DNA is TGTGCCAGTAGTATAGAGGGGACAGAACTAATCGGCTACACCTTC.

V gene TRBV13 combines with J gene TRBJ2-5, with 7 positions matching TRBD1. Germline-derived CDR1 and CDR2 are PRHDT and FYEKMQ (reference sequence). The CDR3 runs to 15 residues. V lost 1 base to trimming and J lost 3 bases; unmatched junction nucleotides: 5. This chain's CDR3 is CASSLAPDRKETQYF. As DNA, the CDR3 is TGTGCCAGCAGCTTAGCCCCGGACAGGAAAGAGACCCAGTACTTC.

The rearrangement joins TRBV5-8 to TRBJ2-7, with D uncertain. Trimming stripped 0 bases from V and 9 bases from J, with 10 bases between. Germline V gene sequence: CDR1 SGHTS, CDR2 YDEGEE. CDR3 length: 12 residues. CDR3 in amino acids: CASSLVFRGQYF. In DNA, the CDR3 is TGTGCCAGCAGCTTGGTCTTCCGAGGGCAGTACTTC.

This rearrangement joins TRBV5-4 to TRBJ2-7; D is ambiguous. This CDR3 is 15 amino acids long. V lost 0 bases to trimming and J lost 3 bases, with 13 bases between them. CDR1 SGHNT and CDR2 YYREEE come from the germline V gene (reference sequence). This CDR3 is CASSLGRIKSYEQYF. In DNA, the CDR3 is TGTGCCAGCAGCTTGGGGCGGATTAAGAGCTACGAGCAGTACTTC.

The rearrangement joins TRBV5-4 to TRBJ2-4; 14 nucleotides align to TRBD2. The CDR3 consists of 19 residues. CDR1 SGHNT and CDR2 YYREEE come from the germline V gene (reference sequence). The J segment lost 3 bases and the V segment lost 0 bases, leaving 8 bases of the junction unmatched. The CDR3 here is CASSLAPGLAGVGKNIQYF. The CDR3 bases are TGTGCCAGCAGCTTGGCCCCGGGACTAGCGGGAGTTGGCAAAAACATTCAGTACTTC.